This TCR beta chain was found in a study of blood T cell repertoires in COVID-19. For the study at large: There were acute and convalescent COVID-19 samples, and they came from the United States, Italy and Spain. PBMCs, B-cell-depleted T cells, or T cells were the source of the cDNA or gDNA that made up the material.

V lost 5 bases and J 4 bases, leaving 23 bases between the germline ends. The CDR3 runs to 18 residues. CDR1 is SGHAT, CDR2 FQNNGV, per germline. Study processing details: Amplification of reference gene primers was used by the study to estimate nucleated cell counts. The repertoire was sequenced with immunoSEQ multiplex PCR; TCRdb's copy has only in-frame clones and lacks some. V and J calls and clone size are copied from that table; D and trimming were computed from the DNA. The sample holds under 500,000 clones, around nine tenths seen once. The genes are TRBV11-2 and TRBJ1-4; weak D call: TRBD1 (5 bases). This TCR was recovered from a woman in her 30s with acute or convalescent COVID-19. The sequenced sample was peripheral blood. CDR3 sequence (DNA): TGTGCCAGCAGCGCCCGACAGACAACCTTTACGTATAATGAAAAACTGTTTTTT. Translated, it gives CASSARQTTFTYNEKLFF.